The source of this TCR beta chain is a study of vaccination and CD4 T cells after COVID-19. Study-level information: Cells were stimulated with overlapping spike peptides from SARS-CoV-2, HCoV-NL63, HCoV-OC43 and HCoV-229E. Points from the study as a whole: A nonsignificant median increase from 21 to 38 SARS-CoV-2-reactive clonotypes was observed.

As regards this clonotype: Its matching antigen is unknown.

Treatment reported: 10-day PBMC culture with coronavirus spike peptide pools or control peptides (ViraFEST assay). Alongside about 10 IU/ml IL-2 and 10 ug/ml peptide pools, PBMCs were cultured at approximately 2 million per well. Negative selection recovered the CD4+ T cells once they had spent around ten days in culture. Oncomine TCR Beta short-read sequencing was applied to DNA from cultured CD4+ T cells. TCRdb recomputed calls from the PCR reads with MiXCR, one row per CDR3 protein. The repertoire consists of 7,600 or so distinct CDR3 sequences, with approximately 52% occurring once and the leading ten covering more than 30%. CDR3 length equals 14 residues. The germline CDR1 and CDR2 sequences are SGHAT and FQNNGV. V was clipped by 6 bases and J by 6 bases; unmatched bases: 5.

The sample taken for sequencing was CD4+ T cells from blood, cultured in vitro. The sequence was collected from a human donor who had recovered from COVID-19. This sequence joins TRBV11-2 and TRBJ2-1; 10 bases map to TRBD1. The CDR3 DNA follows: TGTGCCAGCAGTGGACAGGGGGGGCTCAATGAGCAGTTCTTC. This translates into CASSGQGGLNEQFF.